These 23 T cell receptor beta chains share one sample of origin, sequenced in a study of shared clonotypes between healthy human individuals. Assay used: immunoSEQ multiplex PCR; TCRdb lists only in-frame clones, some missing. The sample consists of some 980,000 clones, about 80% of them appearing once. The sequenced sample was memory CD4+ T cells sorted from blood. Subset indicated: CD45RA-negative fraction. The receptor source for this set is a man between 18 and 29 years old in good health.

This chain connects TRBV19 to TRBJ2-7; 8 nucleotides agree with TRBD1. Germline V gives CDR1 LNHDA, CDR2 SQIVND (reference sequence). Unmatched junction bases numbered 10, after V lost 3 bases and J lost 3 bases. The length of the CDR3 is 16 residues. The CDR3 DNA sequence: TGTGCCAGTAGTATTGGAAGTCGGACAGGGCACTACGAGCAGTACTTC. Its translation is CASSIGSRTGHYEQYF.

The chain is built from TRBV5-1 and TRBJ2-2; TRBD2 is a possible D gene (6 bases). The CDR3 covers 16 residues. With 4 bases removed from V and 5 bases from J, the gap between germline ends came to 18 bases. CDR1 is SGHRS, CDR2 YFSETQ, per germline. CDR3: CASSLNTVRGTGELFF. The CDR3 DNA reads TGCGCCAGCAGCCTTAATACAGTGCGGGGAACCGGGGAGCTGTTTTTT.

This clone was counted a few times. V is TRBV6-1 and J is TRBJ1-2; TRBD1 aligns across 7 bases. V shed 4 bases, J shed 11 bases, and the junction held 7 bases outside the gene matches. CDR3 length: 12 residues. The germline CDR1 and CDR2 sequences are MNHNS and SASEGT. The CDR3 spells CASSGQGSGYTF. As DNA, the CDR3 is TGTGCCAGCAGTGGACAGGGCTCCGGATACACCTTC.

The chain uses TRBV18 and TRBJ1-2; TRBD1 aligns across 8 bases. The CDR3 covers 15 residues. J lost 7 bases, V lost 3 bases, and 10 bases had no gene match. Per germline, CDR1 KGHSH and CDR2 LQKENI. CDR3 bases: TGTGCCAGCTCACCGTTCTCGACAGGGGATTTTGGCTACACCTTC. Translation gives CASSPFSTGDFGYTF.

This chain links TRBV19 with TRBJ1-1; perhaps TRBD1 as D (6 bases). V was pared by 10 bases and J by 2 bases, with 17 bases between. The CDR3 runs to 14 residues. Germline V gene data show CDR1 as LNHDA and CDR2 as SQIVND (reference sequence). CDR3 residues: CATVPVRGNTEAFF. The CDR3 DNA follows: TGTGCCACAGTCCCGGTCAGGGGTAACACTGAAGCTTTCTTT.

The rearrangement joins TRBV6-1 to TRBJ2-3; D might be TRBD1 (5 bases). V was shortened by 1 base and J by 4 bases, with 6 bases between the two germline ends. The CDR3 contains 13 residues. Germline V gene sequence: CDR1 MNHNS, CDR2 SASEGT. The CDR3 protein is CASSEGGADTQYF. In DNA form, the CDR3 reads TGTGCCAGCAGTGAAGGGGGCGCAGATACGCAGTATTTT.

The CDR3 sequence: CSVRRGATNEKLFF. DNA for the CDR3: TGCAGCGTGAGGCGGGGGGCAACTAATGAAAAACTGTTTTTT. The chain couples TRBV29-1 to TRBJ1-4; the D gene is possibly TRBD1 (5 bases). With 6 bases removed from V and 0 bases from J, the gap between germline ends came to 11 bases. The CDR3 is made up of 14 amino acids. Germline lookup yields CDR1 SQVTM and CDR2 ANQGSEA.

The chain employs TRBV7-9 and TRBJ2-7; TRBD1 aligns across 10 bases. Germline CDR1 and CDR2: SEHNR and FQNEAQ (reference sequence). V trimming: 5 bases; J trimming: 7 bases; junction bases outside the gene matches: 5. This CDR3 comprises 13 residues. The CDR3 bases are TGTGCCAGCAGCCGACAGGGGGCGGGGGAGCAGTACTTC. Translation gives CASSRQGAGEQYF. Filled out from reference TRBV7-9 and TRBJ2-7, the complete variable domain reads DTGVSQNPRHKITKRGQNVTFRCDPISEHNRLYWYRQTLGQGPEFLTYFQNEAQLEKSRLLSDRFSAERPKGSFSTLEIQRTEQGDSAMYLCASSRQGAGEQYFGPGTRLTVT.

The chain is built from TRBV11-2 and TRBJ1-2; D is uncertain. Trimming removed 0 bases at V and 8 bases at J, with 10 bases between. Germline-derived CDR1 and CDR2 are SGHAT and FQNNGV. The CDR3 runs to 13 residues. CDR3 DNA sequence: TGTGCCAGCAGCTTAGACCTTCTGGGAGGCTACACCTTC. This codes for CASSLDLLGGYTF.

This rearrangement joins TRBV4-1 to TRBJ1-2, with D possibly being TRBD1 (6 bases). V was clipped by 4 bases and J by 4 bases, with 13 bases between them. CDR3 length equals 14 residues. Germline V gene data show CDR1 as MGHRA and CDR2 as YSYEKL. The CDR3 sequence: CASSLGGAGYGYTF. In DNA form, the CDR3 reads TGCGCCAGCAGCCTCGGGGGCGCGGGCTATGGCTACACCTTC.

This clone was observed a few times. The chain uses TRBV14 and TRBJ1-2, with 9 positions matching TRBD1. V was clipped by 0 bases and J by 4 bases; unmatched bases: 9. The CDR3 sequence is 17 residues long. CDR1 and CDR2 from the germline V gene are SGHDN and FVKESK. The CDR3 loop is CASSQDLFGTGLYGYTF. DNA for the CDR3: TGTGCCAGCAGCCAAGATCTATTCGGGACAGGGCTCTATGGCTACACCTTC.

CDR3 protein: CASSPVLTSDEQFF. DNA of the CDR3: TGCGCCAGCAGTCCTGTTTTGACTAGCGATGAGCAGTTCTTC. V gene TRBV5-1 combines with J gene TRBJ2-1, with 8 nucleotides matching TRBD2. The trim removed 5 bases at V and 8 bases at J, leaving 9 bases unmatched. The CDR3 covers 14 residues. Looked up from germline, CDR1 is SGHRS and CDR2 is YFSETQ. The complete variable domain, with remaining parts taken from reference TRBV5-1 and TRBJ2-1, reads KAGVTQTPRYLIKTRGQQVTLSCSPISGHRSVSWYQQTPGQGLQFLFEYFSETQRNKGNFPGRFSGRQFSNSRSEMNVSTLELGDSALYLCASSPVLTSDEQFFGPGTRLTVL.

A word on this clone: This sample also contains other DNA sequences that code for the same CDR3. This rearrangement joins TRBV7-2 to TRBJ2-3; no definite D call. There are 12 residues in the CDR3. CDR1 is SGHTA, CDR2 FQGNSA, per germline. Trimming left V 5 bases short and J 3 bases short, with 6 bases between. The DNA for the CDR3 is TGTGCCAGCAGCCCGTATACAGATACGCAGTATTTT. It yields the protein CASSPYTDTQYF.

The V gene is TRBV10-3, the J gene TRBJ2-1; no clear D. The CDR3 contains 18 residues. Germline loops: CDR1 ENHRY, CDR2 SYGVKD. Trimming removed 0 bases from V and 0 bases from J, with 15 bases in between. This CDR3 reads CAISESTRAPSSYNEQFF. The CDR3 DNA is TGTGCCATCAGTGAGTCGACTCGAGCGCCGAGCTCCTACAATGAGCAGTTCTTC.

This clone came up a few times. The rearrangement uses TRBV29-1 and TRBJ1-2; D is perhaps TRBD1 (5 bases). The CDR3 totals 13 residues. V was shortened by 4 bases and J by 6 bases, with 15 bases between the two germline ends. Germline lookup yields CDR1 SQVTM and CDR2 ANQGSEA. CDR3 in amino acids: CSVVGSGFDGYTF. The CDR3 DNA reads TGCAGCGTTGTGGGGTCAGGGTTTGATGGCTACACCTTC.

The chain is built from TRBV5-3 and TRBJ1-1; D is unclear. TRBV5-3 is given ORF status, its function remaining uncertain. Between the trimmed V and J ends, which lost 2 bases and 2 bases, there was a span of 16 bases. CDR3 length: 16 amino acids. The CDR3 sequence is CARSFLWAGENTEAFF. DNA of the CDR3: TGTGCCAGAAGCTTCCTTTGGGCGGGTGAAAACACTGAAGCTTTCTTT.

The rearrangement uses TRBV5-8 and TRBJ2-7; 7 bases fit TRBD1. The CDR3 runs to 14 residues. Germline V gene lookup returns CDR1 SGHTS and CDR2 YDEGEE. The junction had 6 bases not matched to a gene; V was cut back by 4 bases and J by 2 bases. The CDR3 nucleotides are TGTGCCAGCAGCCCAGGACAGGTTGCCTACGAGCAGTACTTC. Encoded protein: CASSPGQVAYEQYF.

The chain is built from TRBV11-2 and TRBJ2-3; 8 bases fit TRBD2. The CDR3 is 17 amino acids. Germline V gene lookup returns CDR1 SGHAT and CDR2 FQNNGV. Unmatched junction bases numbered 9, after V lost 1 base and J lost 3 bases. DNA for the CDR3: TGTGCCAGCAGCTTAGTTCCGGGAGGGAGTTTAACAGATACGCAGTATTTT. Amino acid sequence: CASSLVPGGSLTDTQYF.

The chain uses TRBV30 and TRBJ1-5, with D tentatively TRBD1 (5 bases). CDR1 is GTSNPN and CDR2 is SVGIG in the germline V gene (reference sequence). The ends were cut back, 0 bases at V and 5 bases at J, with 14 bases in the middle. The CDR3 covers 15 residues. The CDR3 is CAWSVPGPGYQPQHF. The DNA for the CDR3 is TGTGCCTGGAGTGTACCCGGACCAGGGTATCAGCCCCAGCATTTT.

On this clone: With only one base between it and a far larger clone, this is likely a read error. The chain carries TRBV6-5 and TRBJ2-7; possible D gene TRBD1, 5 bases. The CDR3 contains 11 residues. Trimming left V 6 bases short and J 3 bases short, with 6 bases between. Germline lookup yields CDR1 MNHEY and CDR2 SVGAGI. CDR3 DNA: TGTGCCAGCAGCGACAGCTACGAGCAGTACTTC. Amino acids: CASSDSYEQYF.

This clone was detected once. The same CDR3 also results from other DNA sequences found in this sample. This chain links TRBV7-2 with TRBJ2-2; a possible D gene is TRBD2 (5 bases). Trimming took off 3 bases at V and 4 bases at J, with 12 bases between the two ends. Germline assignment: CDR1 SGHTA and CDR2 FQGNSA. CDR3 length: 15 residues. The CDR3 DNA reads TGTGCCAGCAGCTTGGTTACGGGGATCACCGGGGAGCTGTTTTTT. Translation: CASSLVTGITGELFF.

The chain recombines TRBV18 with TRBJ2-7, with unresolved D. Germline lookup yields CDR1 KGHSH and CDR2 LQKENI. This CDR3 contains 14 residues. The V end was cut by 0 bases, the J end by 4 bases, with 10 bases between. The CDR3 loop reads CASSPPRQQYEQYF. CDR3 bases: TGTGCCAGCTCACCACCGCGGCAACAATACGAGCAGTACTTC.

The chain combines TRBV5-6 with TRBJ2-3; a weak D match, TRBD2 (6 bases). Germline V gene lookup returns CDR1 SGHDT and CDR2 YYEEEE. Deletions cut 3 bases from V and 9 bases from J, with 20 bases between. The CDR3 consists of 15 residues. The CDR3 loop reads CASSSPGLQPGTQYF. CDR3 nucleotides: TGTGCCAGCAGCTCCCCGGGACTGCAGCCGGGAACGCAGTATTTT. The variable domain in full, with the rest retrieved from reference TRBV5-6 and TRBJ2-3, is DAGVTQSPTHLIKTRGQQVTLRCSPKSGHDTVSWYQQALGQGPQFIFQYYEEEERQRGNFPDRFSGHQFPNYSSELNVNALLLGDSALYLCASSSPGLQPGTQYFGPGTRLTVL.